This T cell receptor beta chain was profiled in a study of control samples from healthy donors and cancer patients. Germline assignment: CDR1 DFQATT and CDR2 SNEGSKA (reference sequence). Trimming removed 1 base at V and 4 bases at J, with 1 base between. This CDR3 spans 10 amino acids. Data came from immunoSEQ multiplex PCR; TCRdb stores just in-frame clones and leaves some out. Of about 130,000 clones listed, roughly 94% were seen once; the top ten hold 11% to 15%. Sequenced material: PBMCs. This TCR was sampled from a man aged 60-69 years with colorectal cancer. This chain uses TRBV20-1 with TRBJ1-2; D is ambiguous. The CDR3 loop is CSARAYGYTF. The CDR3 bases are TGCAGTGCTAGAGCCTATGGCTACACCTTC.